Following are 19 T cell receptor beta chains from one sample sequenced in a study of T cells in narcolepsy. Profiled with immunoSEQ multiplex PCR; TCRdb holds only in-frame clones, not every one. The sample has tens of thousands of clones; about 87% are singletons. The sample consisted of memory (CD45RA-) CD4+ T cells from blood. These receptors were obtained from a human donor in good health.

As regards this clone: Different DNA sequences within this sample yield the same CDR3. V usage is TRBV20-1 and J usage is TRBJ2-3, with D unclear. The CDR3 has 11 residues. The germline CDR1 and CDR2 sequences are DFQATT and SNEGSKA (reference sequence). Trimming left V 6 bases short and J 2 bases short, with 6 bases between. The CDR3 bases are TGCAGTGCCACAGACACAGATACGCAGTATTTT. Translating gives CSATDTDTQYF.

The J gene is TRBJ1-5, the V gene TRBV27; no definite D call. V was clipped by 1 base and J by 5 bases, with 12 bases between them. Germline V gene lookup returns CDR1 MNHEY and CDR2 SMNVEV (reference sequence). The length of the CDR3 is 15 residues. DNA of the CDR3: TGTGCCAGCAGTTTATTGGCATCGGCGGATCAGCCCCAGCATTTT. It encodes CASSLLASADQPQHF.

The genes are TRBV6-5 and TRBJ2-2; TRBD1 matches 9 bases. The V gene's germline CDR1 is MNHEY and CDR2 SVGAGI. The length of the CDR3 is 14 residues. J gave up 5 bases and V 6 bases, and 4 bases lay outside the gene matches. CDR3 nucleotide sequence: TGTGCCAGCAGAGGGACAGGGCGTACCGGGGAGCTGTTTTTT. Its protein is CASRGTGRTGELFF.

The chain is built from TRBV2 and TRBJ2-1; 9 bases are shared with TRBD2. The CDR3 spans 16 residues. The V and J ends lost 7 bases and 10 bases, in that order; junction bases with no gene match: 17. Germline-derived CDR1 and CDR2 are SNHLY and FYNNEI. CDR3 residues: CASIESPSGTGGEQFF. For the CDR3, the DNA is TGTGCCAGCATTGAGAGCCCTAGCGGGACGGGGGGGGAGCAGTTCTTC.

This sequence joins TRBV4-3 and TRBJ2-1, with 9 bases that match TRBD2. J was trimmed by 15 bases and V by 1 base; bases with no gene match: 10. The CDR3 runs to 14 residues. Per germline, CDR1 LGHNA and CDR2 YSLEER. CDR3 loop: CASSQGPLAGGLFF. The CDR3 DNA reads as TGCGCCAGCAGCCAAGGCCCCCTGGCGGGAGGGCTGTTCTTC.

This sequence joins TRBV15 and TRBJ1-2; D possibly corresponds to TRBD1 (5 bases). CDR3 size: 15 residues. V dropped 4 bases and J dropped 1 base, with 13 bases sitting between them. CDR1 is LNHNV, CDR2 YYDKDF, per germline (reference sequence). The CDR3 DNA reads TGTGCCACCAGCAACCGGGACGGATTTAACTATGGCTACACCTTC. This codes for CATSNRDGFNYGYTF.

V gene TRBV30 combines with J gene TRBJ1-1; 9 bases fit TRBD1. CDR3 length equals 14 residues. Germline-derived CDR1 and CDR2 are GTSNPN and SVGIG (reference sequence). With 8 bases clipped from V and 0 bases from J, the junction kept 7 bases outside the gene matches. The CDR3 reads CAGTGGIVNTEAFF. CDR3 DNA: TGTGCCGGAACAGGGGGCATAGTGAACACTGAAGCTTTCTTT.

The chain links TRBV19 to TRBJ1-2, with a weak D call TRBD1 (6 bases). This CDR3 has 16 amino acids. V dropped 1 base and J dropped 8 bases, with 20 bases sitting between them. From germline, CDR1 is LNHDA and CDR2 SQIVND (reference sequence). The CDR3 nucleotides read TGTGCCAGTAGTATAGGCGGACAGAATATAGGTGCGGGCTACACCTTC. Encoded protein: CASSIGGQNIGAGYTF.

The chain uses TRBV7-9 and TRBJ1-4, with TRBD1 identical over 7 bases. The CDR3 loop spans 17 amino acids. Germline loops: CDR1 SEHNR, CDR2 FQNEAQ (reference sequence). With V trimmed by 5 bases and J by 4 bases, 13 bases remained unmatched. DNA of the CDR3: TGTGCCAGCAGCGGCAACAGGGGTGAACGATATAATGAAAAACTGTTTTTT. Amino acid sequence: CASSGNRGERYNEKLFF.

The rearrangement links TRBV5-6 to TRBJ2-1; TRBD2 matches 9 bases. The CDR3 loop spans 14 amino acids. Germline CDR1 is SGHDT and CDR2 is YYEEEE. With V trimmed by 2 bases and J by 8 bases, 5 bases remained unmatched. CDR3 bases: TGTGCCAGCAGCTTTGGACTAGCGAGCGATGAGCAGTTCTTC. It translates to CASSFGLASDEQFF.

The V gene is TRBV18, the J gene TRBJ2-1; 9 bases are shared with TRBD1. The CDR3 has 14 amino acids. The germline V gene has CDR1 KGHSH and CDR2 LQKENI. V was clipped by 4 bases and J by 7 bases; unmatched bases: 5. Written as DNA, the CDR3 is TGTGCCAGCTCACGAGGGACAGGGTTGAATGAGCAGTTCTTC. Protein: CASSRGTGLNEQFF.

A word on this clone: One end of the junction is discordant with germline, which a read error may explain. V usage is TRBV2 and J usage is TRBJ2-1; 8 bases match TRBD2. The CDR3 spans 16 residues. Germline V CDR1 and CDR2: SNHLY, FYNNEI. This chain's CDR3 is CASSGLLADLYNEEFF. The CDR3 DNA follows: TGTGCCAGCAGTGGGTTACTAGCGGACCTTTACAATGAGGAGTTCTTC.

The rearrangement links TRBV28 to TRBJ2-1, with 12 bases matching TRBD2. V shed 4 bases, J shed 7 bases, and the junction held 8 bases outside the gene matches. CDR1 MDHEN and CDR2 SYDVKM come from the germline V gene. This CDR3 has 16 residues. CDR3 nucleotides: TGTGCCAGCAGTTCCCTGACTAGCGGGAGTGTGAATGAGCAGTTCTTC. Amino acid sequence: CASSSLTSGSVNEQFF. The entire variable domain, with the rest obtained from reference TRBV28 and TRBJ2-1, is as follows: DVKVTQSSRYLVKRTGEKVFLECVQDMDHENMFWYRQDPGLGLRLIYFSYDVKMKEKGDIPEGYSVSREKKERFSLILESASTNQTSMYLCASSSLTSGSVNEQFFGPGTRLTVL.

This clone was observed a single time. The CDR3 DNA follows: TGCGCCAGCAGCCAAGCGGCAGGAGCGAACACCGGGGAGCTGTTTTTT. It is translated as CASSQAAGANTGELFF. The chain couples TRBV4-1 to TRBJ2-2; the D is unclear. The V gene lost 1 base and the J gene lost 0 bases, with 9 bases spanning the gap. The CDR3 is 16 residues long. From germline, CDR1 is MGHRA and CDR2 YSYEKL.

The chain joins TRBV19 to TRBJ2-5; no firm D call. The germline gives CDR1 LNHDA, CDR2 SQIVND (reference sequence). With 5 bases removed from V and 4 bases from J, the gap between germline ends came to 14 bases. The CDR3 length is 14 residues. The CDR3 sequence: CASSLGLFGETQYF. The CDR3 DNA is TGTGCCAGTAGTCTCGGCCTTTTCGGAGAGACCCAGTACTTC.

This chain links TRBV7-9 with TRBJ2-3, with D maybe TRBD2 (5 bases). Trimming removed 5 bases from V and 1 base from J, with 22 bases in between. The CDR3 has 18 amino acids. From germline, CDR1 is SEHNR and CDR2 FQNEAQ (reference sequence). CDR3 sequence (DNA): TGTGCCAGCAGCCCCCGTCTAGCCAAAGGAGTAGGCACAGATACGCAGTATTTT. Translating it yields CASSPRLAKGVGTDTQYF.

This clone was counted only a few times. The J gene is TRBJ2-7, the V gene TRBV30; D is unresolved. This CDR3 is 11 amino acids long. The ends were cut back, 0 bases at V and 7 bases at J, with 7 bases in the middle. Germline lookup yields CDR1 GTSNPN and CDR2 SVGIG (reference sequence). In DNA form, the CDR3 reads TGTGCCTGGAGTGTATCAGCGGAGCAGTACTTC. It codes for CAWSVSAEQYF.

The CDR3 region is CSVERDRGLAGDHEQFF. DNA of the CDR3: TGCAGCGTTGAAAGGGACAGGGGATTAGCTGGGGACCATGAGCAGTTCTTC. This sequence joins TRBV29-1 and TRBJ2-1; 10 nucleotides match TRBD1. The CDR3 covers 17 residues. The V segment lost 2 bases and the J segment 8 bases; nucleotides outside the gene matches: 15. Germline V gene data show CDR1 as SQVTM and CDR2 as ANQGSEA.

The gene calls are TRBV7-7 and TRBJ2-3, with 7 bases aligning to TRBD2. Germline V gives CDR1 SSHAT, CDR2 FNYEAQ (reference sequence). V lost 0 bases, J lost 5 bases, and 2 bases stayed unmatched. The CDR3 totals 14 residues. This chain's CDR3 is CASSLAAGVDTQYF. CDR3 in DNA: TGTGCCAGCAGCTTAGCGGCGGGGGTAGATACGCAGTATTTT. Full variable domain (missing parts from reference TRBV7-7 and TRBJ2-3): GAGVSQSPRYKVTKRGQDVTLRCDPISSHATLYWYQQALGQGPEFLTYFNYEAQPDKSGLPSDRFSAERPEGSISTLTIQRTEQRDSAMYRCASSLAAGVDTQYFGPGTRLTVL.